Given below is one T cell receptor (beta chain) in context. Its target is unknown. The sample originates from a study of CXCR3-negative and CXCR3-positive naive CD8 T cells. Regarding the study as a whole: CXCR3-negative naive cells had less hydrophobic TRB CDR3s than did CXCR3-positive naive cells.

Germline-derived CDR1 and CDR2 are MNHNY and SVGAGI (reference sequence). The CDR3 has 11 residues. Researchers prepared the TRB cDNA libraries using 5' RACE with UMI labels. TCRdb re-called the 5' RACE reads, yielding one record per CDR3 amino acid sequence without DNA. The sample data list under 90,000 distinct CDR3 sequences. V is TRBV6-6 and J is TRBJ2-7. Sequencing used naive CXCR3+ CD8+ T cells from blood. The sample's subset: CD45RO-CCR7+CD27+CD95- naive CD8+ T cells expressing CXCR3 (TNR3+). The sequence derives from a human donor in good health. Some clones in this sample may be carry-over from other donors' samples. The CDR3: CASSQNYEQYF.